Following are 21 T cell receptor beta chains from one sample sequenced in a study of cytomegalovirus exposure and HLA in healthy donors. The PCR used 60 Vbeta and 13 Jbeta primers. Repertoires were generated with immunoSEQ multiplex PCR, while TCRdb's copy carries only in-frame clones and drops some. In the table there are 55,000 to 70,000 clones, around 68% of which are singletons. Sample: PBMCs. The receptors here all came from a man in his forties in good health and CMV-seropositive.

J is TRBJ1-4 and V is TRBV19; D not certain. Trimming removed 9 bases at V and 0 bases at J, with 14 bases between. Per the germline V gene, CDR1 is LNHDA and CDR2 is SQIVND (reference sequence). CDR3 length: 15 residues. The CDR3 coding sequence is TGTGCCAGCGCTTGGGTCAGCGCAACTAATGAAAAACTGTTTTTT. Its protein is CASAWVSATNEKLFF. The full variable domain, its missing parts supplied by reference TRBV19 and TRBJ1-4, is DGGITQSPKYLFRKEGQNVTLSCEQNLNHDAMYWYRQDPGQGLRLIYYSQIVNDFQKGDIAEGYSVSREKKESFPLTVTSAQKNPTAFYLCASAWVSATNEKLFFGSGTQLSVL.

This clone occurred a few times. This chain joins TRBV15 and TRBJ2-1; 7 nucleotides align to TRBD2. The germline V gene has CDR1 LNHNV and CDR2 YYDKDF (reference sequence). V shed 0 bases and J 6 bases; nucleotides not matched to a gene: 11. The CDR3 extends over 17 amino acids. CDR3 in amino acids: CATSRDFGGRALNEQFF. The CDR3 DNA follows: TGTGCCACCAGCAGAGATTTCGGGGGGAGGGCTCTCAATGAGCAGTTCTTC.

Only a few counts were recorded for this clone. The CDR3 sequence is CASSQVLAGGRFEETQYF. CDR3 bases: TGCGCCAGCAGCCAAGTTCTAGCGGGGGGCCGATTCGAAGAGACCCAGTACTTC. The V and J genes are TRBV4-3 and TRBJ2-5; TRBD2 matches at 11 bases. The CDR3 consists of 18 residues. V was pared by 1 base and J by 3 bases, with 10 bases of the junction left unmatched. Germline values: CDR1 LGHNA, CDR2 YSLEER.

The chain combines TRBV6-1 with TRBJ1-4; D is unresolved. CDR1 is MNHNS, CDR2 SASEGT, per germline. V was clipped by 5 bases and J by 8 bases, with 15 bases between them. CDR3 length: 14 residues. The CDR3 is CASSYMPGKEKLFF. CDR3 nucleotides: TGTGCCAGCAGTTATATGCCGGGGAAGGAAAAACTGTTTTTT.

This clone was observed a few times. The CDR3 reads CASTAGTGGHEQYF. The CDR3 DNA reads as TGTGCCAGCACCGCCGGGACAGGGGGGCACGAGCAGTACTTC. The V call is TRBV6-6, the J call TRBJ2-7, with 11 bases matching TRBD1. Trimming removed 7 bases from V and 5 bases from J; junction bases left unmatched: 7. The CDR3 spans 14 residues. Germline assignment: CDR1 MNHNY and CDR2 SVGAGI (reference sequence).

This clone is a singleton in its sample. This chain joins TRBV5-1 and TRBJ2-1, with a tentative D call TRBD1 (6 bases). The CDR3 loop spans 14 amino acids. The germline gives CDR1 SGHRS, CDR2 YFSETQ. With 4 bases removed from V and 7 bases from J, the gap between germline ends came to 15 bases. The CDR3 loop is CASSRTQGSNEQFF. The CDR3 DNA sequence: TGCGCCAGCAGCAGGACACAGGGTTCGAATGAGCAGTTCTTC.

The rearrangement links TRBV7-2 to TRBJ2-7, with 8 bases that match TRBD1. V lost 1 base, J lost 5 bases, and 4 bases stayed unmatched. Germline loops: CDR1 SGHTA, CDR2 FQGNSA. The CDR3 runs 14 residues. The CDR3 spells CASSLGTGLDEQYF. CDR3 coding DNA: TGTGCCAGCAGCTTAGGGACAGGGTTGGACGAGCAGTACTTC.

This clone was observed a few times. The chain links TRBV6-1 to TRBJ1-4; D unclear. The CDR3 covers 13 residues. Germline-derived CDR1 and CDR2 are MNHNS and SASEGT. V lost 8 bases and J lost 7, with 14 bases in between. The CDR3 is CASGPNVGEKLFF. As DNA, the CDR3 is TGTGCCAGCGGGCCGAACGTGGGTGAAAAACTGTTTTTT.

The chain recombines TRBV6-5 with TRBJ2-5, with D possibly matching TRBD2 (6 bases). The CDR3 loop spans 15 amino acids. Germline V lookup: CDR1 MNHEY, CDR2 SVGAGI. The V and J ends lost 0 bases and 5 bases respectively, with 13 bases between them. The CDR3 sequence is CASSYSRRGRETQYF. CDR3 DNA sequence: TGTGCCAGCAGTTACTCGAGGCGGGGACGGGAGACCCAGTACTTC.

This chain's CDR3 is CAISAGDSQEQFF. CDR3 bases: TGTGCCATCAGTGCCGGGGACAGTCAAGAGCAGTTCTTC. The chain couples TRBV10-3 to TRBJ2-1; 7 bases match TRBD1. V gave up 4 bases and J gave up 10 bases; unmatched junction bases: 7. Per germline, CDR1 ENHRY and CDR2 SYGVKD. The CDR3 has 13 residues.

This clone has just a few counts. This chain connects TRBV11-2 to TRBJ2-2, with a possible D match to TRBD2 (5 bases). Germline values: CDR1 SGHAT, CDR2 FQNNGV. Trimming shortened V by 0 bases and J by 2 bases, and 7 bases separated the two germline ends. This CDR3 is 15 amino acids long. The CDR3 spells CASSLDDYNTGELFF. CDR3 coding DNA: TGTGCCAGCAGCTTAGATGACTATAACACCGGGGAGCTGTTTTTT.

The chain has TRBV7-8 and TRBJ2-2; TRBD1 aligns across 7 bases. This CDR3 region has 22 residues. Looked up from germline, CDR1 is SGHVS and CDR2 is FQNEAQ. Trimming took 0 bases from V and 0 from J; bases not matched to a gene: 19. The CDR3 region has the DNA TGTGCCAGCAGCTTAGCGGCGAGTGTTGGGACAGCCGAAATTTCGAACACCGGGGAGCTGTTTTTT. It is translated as CASSLAASVGTAEISNTGELFF. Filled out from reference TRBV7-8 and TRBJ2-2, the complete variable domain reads GAGVSQSPRYKVAKRGQDVALRCDPISGHVSLFWYQQALGQGPEFLTYFQNEAQLDKSGLPSDRFFAERPEGSVSTLKIQRTQQEDSAVYLCASSLAASVGTAEISNTGELFFGEGSRLTVL.

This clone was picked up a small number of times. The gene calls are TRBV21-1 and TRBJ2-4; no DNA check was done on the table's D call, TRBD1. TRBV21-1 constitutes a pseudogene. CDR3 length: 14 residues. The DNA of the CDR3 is TGTGCCCTGACGGCAGGGAATGGCAAAAACATTCAGTACTTC. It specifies CALTAGNGKNIQYF.

In nucleotides, the CDR3 is TGCGCCAGCAGAACCGGGACAGTTTCCTACGAGCAGTACTTC. Amino acids: CASRTGTVSYEQYF. This chain joins TRBV5-1 and TRBJ2-5; 7 bases match TRBD1. Matching the DNA end better, TRBJ2-7 makes the J call doubtful. The CDR3 spans 14 residues. The germline V gene has CDR1 SGHRS and CDR2 YFSETQ.

CDR3 in DNA: TGTGCCAGCAGCCAAGCAGGGAACCTTCCGCAAAAGACCCAGTACTTC. Protein product: CASSQAGNLPQKTQYF. The chain uses TRBV14 and TRBJ2-5, with D possibly TRBD1 on 5 matching bases. This CDR3 has 16 residues. Germline assignment: CDR1 SGHDN and CDR2 FVKESK. V gave up 1 base and J gave up 6 bases, with 18 bases separating them.

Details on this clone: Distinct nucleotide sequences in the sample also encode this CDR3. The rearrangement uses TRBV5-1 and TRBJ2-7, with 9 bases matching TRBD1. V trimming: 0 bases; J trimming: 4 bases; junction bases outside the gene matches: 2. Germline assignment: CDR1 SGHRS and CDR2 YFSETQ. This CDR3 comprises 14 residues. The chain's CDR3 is CASSLGQGGYEQYF. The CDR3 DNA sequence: TGCGCCAGCAGCTTGGGACAGGGGGGTTACGAGCAGTACTTC.

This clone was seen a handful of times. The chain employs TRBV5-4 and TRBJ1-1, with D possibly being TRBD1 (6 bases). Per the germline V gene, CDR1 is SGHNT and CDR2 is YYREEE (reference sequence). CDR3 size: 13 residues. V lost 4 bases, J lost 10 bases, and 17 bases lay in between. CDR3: CASSPRIGGAAFF. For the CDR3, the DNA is TGTGCCAGCAGCCCGAGGATTGGGGGCGCAGCTTTCTTT.

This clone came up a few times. Here the CDR3 DNA reads TGTGCCTGGAGTCGTGACTCTCTTCCCAATCAGCCCCAGCATTTT. Translation gives CAWSRDSLPNQPQHF. This chain uses TRBV30 with TRBJ1-5; D is unresolved. The germline gives CDR1 GTSNPN, CDR2 SVGIG (reference sequence). The length of the CDR3 is 15 residues. Trimming took off 2 bases at V and 3 bases at J, with 14 bases between the two ends.

CDR3 region: CASSRQGWELFF. CDR3 sequence (DNA): TGTGCCAGCAGCCGACAGGGATGGGAGCTGTTTTTT. The chain uses TRBV6-1 and TRBJ2-2; 7 bases line up with TRBD1. Germline CDR1 reads MNHNS; CDR2 reads SASEGT. The CDR3 runs 12 residues. V shed 6 bases and J 9 bases; nucleotides not matched to a gene: 4.

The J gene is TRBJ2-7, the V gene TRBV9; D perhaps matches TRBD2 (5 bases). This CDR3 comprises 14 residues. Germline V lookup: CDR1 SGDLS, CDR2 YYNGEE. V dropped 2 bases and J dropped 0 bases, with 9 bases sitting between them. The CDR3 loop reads CASSVGLTSYEQYF. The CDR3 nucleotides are TGTGCCAGCAGCGTCGGACTCACCTCCTACGAGCAGTACTTC.

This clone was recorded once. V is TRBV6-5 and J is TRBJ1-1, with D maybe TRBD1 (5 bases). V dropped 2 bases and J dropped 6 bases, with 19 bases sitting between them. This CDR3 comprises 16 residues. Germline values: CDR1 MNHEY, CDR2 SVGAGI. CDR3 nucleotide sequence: TGTGCCAGCAGTTACGGGGTGGGGGAGGGATCGTCTGAAGCTTTCTTT. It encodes CASSYGVGEGSSEAFF.